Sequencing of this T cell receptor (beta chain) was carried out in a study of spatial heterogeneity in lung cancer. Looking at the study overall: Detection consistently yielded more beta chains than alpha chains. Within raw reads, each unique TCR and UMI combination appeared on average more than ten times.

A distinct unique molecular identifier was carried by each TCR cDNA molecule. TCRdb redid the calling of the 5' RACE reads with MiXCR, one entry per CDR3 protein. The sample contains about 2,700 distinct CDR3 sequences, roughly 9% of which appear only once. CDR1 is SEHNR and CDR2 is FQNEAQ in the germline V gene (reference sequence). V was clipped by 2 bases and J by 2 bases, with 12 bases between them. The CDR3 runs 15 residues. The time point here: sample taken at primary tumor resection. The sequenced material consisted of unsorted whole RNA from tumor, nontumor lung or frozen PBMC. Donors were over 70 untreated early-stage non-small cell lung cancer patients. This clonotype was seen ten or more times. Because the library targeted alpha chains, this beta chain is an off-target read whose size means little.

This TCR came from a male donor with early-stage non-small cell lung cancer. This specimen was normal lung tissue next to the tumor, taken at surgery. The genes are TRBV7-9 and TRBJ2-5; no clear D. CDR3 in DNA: TGTGCCAGCAGCTTATCCCAAGGGTTACAAGAGACCCAGTACTTC. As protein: CASSLSQGLQETQYF.